The text below deals with one T cell receptor (beta chain). The antigen remains undetermined. This sample was included in a study of T-cell memory formation after mild COVID-19. Across the study: There were largely donor-specific TCR clusters. The study's findings and limits: The CD4+ clones that contracted clustered mainly within CM and EM, and the CD8+ clones concentrated in EMRA. Detection of some responders pre-infection suggested pre-existing cross-reactive memory T cells participated.

Each CDR3 protein gets one entry after TCRdb re-called the 5' RACE reads with MiXCR. Among 100,000 to 150,000 distinct CDR3 sequences, approximately 15% were seen once, and the ten largest hold approximately 13%. Germline-derived CDR1 and CDR2 are LGHDT and YNNKEL (reference sequence). CDR3 size: 11 residues. V was clipped by 6 bases and J by 5 bases, with 7 bases between them. Specimen: PBMCs or a T cell subset sorted from them (not recorded which). This rearrangement joins TRBV3-1 to TRBJ1-1, with D uncertain. This TCR was recovered from an adult woman who had mild COVID-19 (a few samples of this study predate the infection). Cell type and time point are not known. In DNA, the CDR3 is TGTGCCAGCAGGTATAATACTGAAGCTTTCTTT. It yields the protein CASRYNTEAFF.